What follows are 17 T cell receptor beta chains derived from one specimen sequenced in a study of blood T cell repertoires in COVID-19. TCRdb's table, derived via immunoSEQ multiplex PCR, lists solely in-frame clones and lacks some. The repertoire holds 80,000 to 100,000 clones, with roughly 90% as singletons. Sequencing was carried out using peripheral blood. The receptors originated from a human donor with COVID-19, enrolled during active disease. The donor label of this sample is uncertain.

This rearrangement joins TRBV11-2 to TRBJ2-1, with 7 bases aligning to TRBD2. The CDR3 extends over 19 amino acids. Losses at the gene ends were 3 bases for V and 4 bases for J; bases not matched to a gene: 18. Germline CDR1 is SGHAT and CDR2 is FQNNGV. The CDR3 here is CASSFRDRAPAGVYNEQFF. The CDR3 nucleotides read TGTGCCAGCAGCTTCCGAGACAGAGCCCCCGCGGGGGTTTACAATGAGCAGTTCTTC.

The chain employs TRBV19 and TRBJ2-5, with D tentatively TRBD2 (5 bases). The CDR3 is made up of 13 amino acids. V was cut by 3 bases and J by 7 bases, with 12 bases left in between. CDR1 is LNHDA, CDR2 SQIVND, per germline (reference sequence). CDR3 protein: CASSIEGSGTQYF. CDR3 coding DNA: TGTGCCAGTAGTATTGAGGGTAGTGGGACCCAGTACTTC. The whole variable domain, filled in from reference TRBV19 and TRBJ2-5, reads DGGITQSPKYLFRKEGQNVTLSCEQNLNHDAMYWYRQDPGQGLRLIYYSQIVNDFQKGDIAEGYSVSREKKESFPLTVTSAQKNPTAFYLCASSIEGSGTQYFGPGTRLLVL.

The rearrangement links TRBV28 to TRBJ2-1, with D possibly being TRBD2 (5 bases). V shed 1 base and J shed 6 bases, with 10 bases lying between them. The CDR3 is 14 residues long. Per germline, CDR1 MDHEN and CDR2 SYDVKM. Here the CDR3 reads CASSLFRGPNEQFF. CDR3 DNA: TGTGCCAGCAGTTTATTCCGCGGGCCCAATGAGCAGTTCTTC.

CDR3 region: CASTEARELSGANVLTF. For the CDR3, the DNA is TGTGCCAGTACCGAAGCTCGGGAACTCTCTGGGGCCAACGTCCTGACTTTC. The chain combines TRBV19 with TRBJ2-6, with D perhaps TRBD2 (5 bases). Trimming pared 7 bases from V and 0 bases from J, leaving 16 bases between. Germline V CDR1 and CDR2: LNHDA, SQIVND (reference sequence). The CDR3 loop spans 17 amino acids.

This clone turned up a few times. The chain is built from TRBV4-1 and TRBJ2-7, with 9 bases aligning to TRBD1. The CDR3 has 16 residues. Looked up from germline, CDR1 is MGHRA and CDR2 is YSYEKL. The V gene end was trimmed by 3 bases and the J gene end by 2 bases; junction bases not matched to a gene: 8. This CDR3 is CASSHAGTGRTYEQYF. The CDR3 DNA reads as TGCGCCAGCAGCCATGCCGGGACAGGGAGGACCTACGAGCAGTACTTC.

The chain uses TRBV3-1 (or the pseudogene TRBV3-2) and TRBJ2-6; D possibly corresponds to TRBD2 (5 bases). V shed 3 bases and J shed 2 bases, with 17 bases lying between them. Germline V gene sequence: CDR1 LGHDT, CDR2 YNNKEL (reference sequence). CDR3 length equals 18 residues. As DNA, the CDR3 is TGTGCCAGCAGCCATGAGGGCCCTACGGAGACTGGGGCCAACGTCCTGACTTTC. Protein sequence: CASSHEGPTETGANVLTF.

The V and J genes are TRBV11-3 and TRBJ1-2, with D possibly matching TRBD1 (5 bases). From germline, CDR1 is SGHNT and CDR2 YENEEA. The CDR3 extends over 13 amino acids. The V end was cut by 7 bases, the J end by 5 bases, with 14 bases between. The CDR3 is CASTPGGLYGYTF. CDR3 bases: TGTGCCAGCACCCCGGGGGGACTATATGGCTACACCTTC.

V and J are TRBV7-2 and TRBJ1-4, with D unclear. Germline lookup yields CDR1 SGHTA and CDR2 FQGNSA. CDR3 length: 15 residues. Trimming shortened V by 1 base and J by 4 bases, and 10 bases separated the two germline ends. The CDR3 is CASSLVVQNNEKLFF. The CDR3 bases are TGTGCCAGCAGCTTAGTGGTACAGAATAATGAAAAACTGTTTTTT.

The chain employs TRBV5-1 and TRBJ2-3, with D possibly TRBD1 on 6 matching bases. This CDR3 is 15 amino acids long. Trimming cost V 2 bases and J 4 bases, with 14 bases left between them. Per the germline V gene, CDR1 is SGHRS and CDR2 is YFSETQ. The CDR3 nucleotides are TGCGCCAGCAGCTTAGGGACAATGGTGTCAGATACGCAGTATTTT. This encodes CASSLGTMVSDTQYF.

The V and J genes are TRBV10-2 and TRBJ2-2; possibly TRBD2 for D (5 bases). The germline V and J ends were trimmed by 8 bases and 0 bases, with 19 bases remaining between them. Per germline, CDR1 WSHSY and CDR2 SAAADI. The length of the CDR3 is 17 residues. CDR3: CASQYDRTGTNTGELFF. As DNA, the CDR3 is TGCGCCAGCCAATACGATCGGACGGGAACGAACACCGGGGAGCTGTTTTTT.

This chain links TRBV19 with TRBJ1-1, with TRBD1 identical over 12 bases. J lost 4 bases, V lost 4 bases, and 10 bases had no gene match. This CDR3 comprises 17 residues. Per the germline V gene, CDR1 is LNHDA and CDR2 is SQIVND (reference sequence). The CDR3 DNA sequence: TGTGCCAGTAGTAAGGGACAGGGGGCCCGCCGGAGCACTGAAGCTTTCTTT. It translates to CASSKGQGARRSTEAFF.

The rearrangement links TRBV5-1 to TRBJ2-7; a possible D gene is TRBD2 (6 bases). Trimming cost V 1 base and J 0 bases, with 11 bases left between them. Germline V CDR1 and CDR2: SGHRS, YFSETQ. This CDR3 spans 15 amino acids. The CDR3 coding sequence is TGCGCCAGCAGCTTGACCGGGACTTACTCCTACGAGCAGTACTTC. The encoded protein is CASSLTGTYSYEQYF.

The chain recombines TRBV4-1 with TRBJ2-1; tentatively, D is TRBD1 (6 bases). Germline assignment: CDR1 MGHRA and CDR2 YSYEKL. This CDR3 region has 17 residues. V gave up 1 base and J gave up 5 bases, with 18 bases separating them. Written as DNA, the CDR3 is TGCGCCAGCAGCCAAGTTTTATTAGCAGGGACACACAATGAGCAGTTCTTC. As protein: CASSQVLLAGTHNEQFF.

Points on this clone: Other DNA sequences from this sample encode an identical CDR3 as well. V and J are TRBV28 and TRBJ1-2; 9 bases match TRBD1. The CDR3 runs 14 residues. V lost 1 base and J lost 4; bases outside the gene matches: 1. Germline V gene lookup returns CDR1 MDHEN and CDR2 SYDVKM. This CDR3 is CASSLSTGGYGYTF. The CDR3 bases are TGTGCCAGCAGTTTATCGACAGGGGGCTATGGCTACACCTTC.

The chain uses TRBV15 and TRBJ2-5; a possible D gene is TRBD2 (6 bases). V lost 0 bases and J 4 bases, leaving 12 bases between the germline ends. The germline V gene has CDR1 LNHNV and CDR2 YYDKDF (reference sequence). This CDR3 spans 15 amino acids. CDR3 loop: CATSREGLILETQYF. In nucleotides, the CDR3 is TGTGCCACCAGCAGAGAGGGACTCATCCTAGAGACCCAGTACTTC.

There are a few counts of this clone. The V call is TRBV4-1, the J call TRBJ1-6; 8 bases align to TRBD1. The V segment lost 1 base and the J segment 9 bases; nucleotides outside the gene matches: 8. The CDR3 sequence is 16 residues long. CDR1 and CDR2 from the germline V gene are MGHRA and YSYEKL. The CDR3 loop is CASSQASSGGGSPLHF. The CDR3 DNA reads TGCGCCAGCAGCCAAGCATCATCAGGGGGCGGTTCACCCCTCCACTTT.

The chain uses TRBV25-1 and TRBJ2-1; no firm D call. Germline CDR1 reads MGHDK; CDR2 reads SYGVNS. The V gene lost 1 base and the J gene lost 6 bases, with 4 bases spanning the gap. This CDR3 has 12 residues. CDR3 DNA sequence: TGTGCCAGCAGTGAATCTCTCAATGAGCAGTTCTTC. It translates to CASSESLNEQFF.